This T cell receptor beta chain was recorded in a study of Ad26.COV2.S vaccination and SARS-CoV-2 variants. For the study at large: Once or twice, 56 days apart, Ad26.COV2.S was delivered intramuscularly.

Per germline, CDR1 MNHEY and CDR2 SVGAGI. Trimming shortened V by 2 bases and J by 0 bases, and 4 bases separated the two germline ends. There are 13 residues in the CDR3. Sequencing used immunoSEQ multiplex PCR; TCRdb keeps in-frame clones, though not all of them. The profile shows 300,000 to 400,000 clones, more than 85% of them singletons. Whole-study results and caveats: Placebo recipients had lower spike-specific TCR breadth than vaccine recipients. The authors reported substantial breadth in spike-specific CD8+ and CD4+ T cell responses after vaccination. Comparability of non-spike TCR breadth was observed across vaccine and placebo recipients.

Treatment: around 19 received Ad26.COV2.S at low or high dose, single or two shots; several received placebo; per-sample allocation not given. Sampling took place 63 days after the first vaccine or placebo injection. This clone has just a few counts. No antigen is known for it. This clonotype was sampled from a person aged 18 to 65 who received the Ad26.COV2.S COVID-19 vaccine or a placebo. The V call is TRBV6-5, the J call TRBJ2-5; unclear D gene. The sequences come from peripheral blood, collected in a trial of Ad26.COV2.S vaccine versus placebo. The CDR3 DNA is TGTGCCAGCAGTTACGGACACCAAGAGACCCAGTACTTC. Amino acid sequence: CASSYGHQETQYF.